This TCR beta chain was documented in a study of blood T cell repertoires in COVID-19 (TCRdb year 2020). As for the study more broadly: Collaborator samples came from the United States, Italy and Spain and covered acute and convalescent phases of COVID-19. The material from the prospective study consisted of cDNA or gDNA derived from T cells, B-cell-depleted T cells, or PBMCs. Subjects who had been exposed to COVID-19, were actively infected with it, or had recovered from it provided the deeply sampled blood TCRbeta repertoires that made up the dataset. A freely available public database, intended as a resource for researchers studying the immune response to SARS-CoV-2, is where the repertoires were released. The samples were drawn from the first 160 participants of the ongoing ImmuneRACE study and from over 950 subjects provided by 6 global collaborators. Nearly every sample came with metadata listing a de-identified subject ID, COVID-19 status, age in years and sex. Where available, HLA class I and class II types were obtained from metadata supplied by the sample provider rather than from assay-based typing. Overall study outcomes, separate from this receptor: The amount of clinical and demographic metadata varied by source and participant and was provided uncurated.

Whole blood was collected in K2EDTA tubes by collaborating institutions according to the institutions' own protocols. For TCRbeta analysis, collaborators shipped samples as frozen whole blood, isolated PBMCs, or DNA extracted from either of those sample types. The immunoSEQ Assay, a bias-controlled multiplex PCR, was used to amplify TCRbeta CDR3 regions from genomic DNA. Per the source publication's procedure: Within the assay, amplification of reference gene primers was used to estimate how many nucleated cells each sample contained. To quantify the absolute abundance of each unique TCRbeta CDR3 rearrangement, sequence reads were collapsed and filtered. For each sample, productive Simpson clonality was calculated as the square root of Simpson's diversity index across productive rearrangements. Here the immuneACCESS table is served through TCRdb, limited to in-frame sequences with V and J called. Missing clones are a known gap in these copies; in checked studies unresolved V genes cover under half, and the rest lacks a known reason. The D gene and trimming were derived from the DNA, and the V and J assignments and clone size from that table. Counted in this sample were around 100,000 clones; more than 75% of them appeared once. The ten top clones hold around 12% of the sample.

In regard to this clone: Its specific antigen is unknown. No per-base quality is available; no much larger clone lies one base away.

The germline V gene (reference sequence) gives CDR1 as SGHNT and CDR2 as YYREEE. The CDR3 has 14 amino acids, counting the end cysteine and phenylalanine. The sequence is cut down to CDR3 DNA, 42 bases in frame from base 1. At the junction V is shortened by 2 bases and J by 8 bases; bases outside the gene matches: 6. The sequence is built from TRBV5-4 and TRBJ1-4, with 7 middle bases fitting TRBD1. The source of this sequence is a human donor in a cohort sampled during active COVID-19. Sequenced sample: peripheral blood. The base sequence is TGTGCCAGCAGCTTCGGGACAGCCGGGGAAAAACTGTTTTTT. Its translation reads: CASSFGTAGEKLFF. The variable domain in full, with residues beyond the CDR3 obtained from the reference TRBV5-4 and TRBJ1-4 genes, is ETGVTQSPTHLIKTRGQQVTLRCSSQSGHNTVSWYQQALGQGPQFIFQYYREEENGRGNFPPRFSGLQFPNYSSELNVNALELDDSALYLCASSFGTAGEKLFFGSGTQLSVL.